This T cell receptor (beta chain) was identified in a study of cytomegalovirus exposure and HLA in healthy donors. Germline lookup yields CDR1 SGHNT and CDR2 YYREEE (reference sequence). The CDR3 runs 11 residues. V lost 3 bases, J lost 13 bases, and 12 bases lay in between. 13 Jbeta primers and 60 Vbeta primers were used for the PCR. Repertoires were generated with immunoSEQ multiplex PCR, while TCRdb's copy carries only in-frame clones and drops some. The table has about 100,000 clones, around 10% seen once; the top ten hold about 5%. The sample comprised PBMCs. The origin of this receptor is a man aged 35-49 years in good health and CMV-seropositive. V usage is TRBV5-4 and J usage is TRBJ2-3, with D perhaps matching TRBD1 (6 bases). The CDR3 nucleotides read TGTGCCAGCAGCTCCGGGTGGGACAAGTATTTT. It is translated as CASSSGWDKYF. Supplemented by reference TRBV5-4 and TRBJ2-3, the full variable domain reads ETGVTQSPTHLIKTRGQQVTLRCSSQSGHNTVSWYQQALGQGPQFIFQYYREEENGRGNFPPRFSGLQFPNYSSELNVNALELDDSALYLCASSSGWDKYFGPGTRLTVL.